This T cell receptor (beta chain) was captured by sequencing in a study of blood T cell repertoires in COVID-19. Assay: immunoSEQ multiplex PCR; the TCRdb copy retains only in-frame clones and omits some. The sample consists of a few hundred thousand clones, approximately 86% of them appearing once. V trimming: 1 base; J trimming: 3 bases; junction bases outside the gene matches: 11. This CDR3 spans 18 amino acids. Germline CDR1 is LGHNT and CDR2 is FRNRAP. Recruitment covered fewer than 25 US areas and drew participants whose ages spanned roughly 18 to 100 years. This TCR came from a woman aged 55-70 years who had recovered from COVID-19. The chain is built from TRBV12-5 and TRBJ1-5, with 8 bases matching TRBD1. Material for sequencing was PBMCs or T cells enriched from blood (not recorded which). CDR3 sequence: CASGLAGWTGRNNQPQHF. The DNA of the CDR3 is TGTGCTAGTGGTTTGGCAGGATGGACAGGGCGAAACAATCAGCCCCAGCATTTT.